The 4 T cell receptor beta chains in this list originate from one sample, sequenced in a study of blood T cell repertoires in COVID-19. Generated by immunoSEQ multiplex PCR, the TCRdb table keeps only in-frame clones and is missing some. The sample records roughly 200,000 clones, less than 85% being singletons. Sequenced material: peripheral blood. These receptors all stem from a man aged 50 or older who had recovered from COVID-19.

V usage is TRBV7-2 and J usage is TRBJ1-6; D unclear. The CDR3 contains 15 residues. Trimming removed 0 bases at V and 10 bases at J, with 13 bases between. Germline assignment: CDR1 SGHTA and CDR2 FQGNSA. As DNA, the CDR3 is TGTGCCAGCAGCTTAGCCTTGGCAACACAGTCACCCCTCCACTTT. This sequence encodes CASSLALATQSPLHF.

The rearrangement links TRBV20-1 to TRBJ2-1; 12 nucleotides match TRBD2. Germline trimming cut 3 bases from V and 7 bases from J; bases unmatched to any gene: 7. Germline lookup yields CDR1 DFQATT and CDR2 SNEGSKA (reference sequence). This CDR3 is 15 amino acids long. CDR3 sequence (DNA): TGCAGTGCTAGTCGACTAGCGGGAGCCCAGAATGAGCAGTTCTTC. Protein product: CSASRLAGAQNEQFF.

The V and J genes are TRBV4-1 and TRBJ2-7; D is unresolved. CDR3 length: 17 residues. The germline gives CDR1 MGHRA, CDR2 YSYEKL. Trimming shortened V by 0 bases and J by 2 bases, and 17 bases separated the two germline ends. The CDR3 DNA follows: TGCGCCAGCAGCCAAGAGACCACGACACGGATTCCCTACGAGCAGTACTTC. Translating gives CASSQETTTRIPYEQYF.

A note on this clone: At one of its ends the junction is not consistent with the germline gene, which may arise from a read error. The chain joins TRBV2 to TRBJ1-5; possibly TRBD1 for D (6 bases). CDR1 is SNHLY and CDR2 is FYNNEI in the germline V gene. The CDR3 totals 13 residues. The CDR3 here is CANSRGNNQPQHF. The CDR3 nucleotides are TGTGCCAACAGTAGGGGGAACAATCAGCCCCAGCATTTT.